This T cell receptor beta chain is drawn from a study of beta chain features in type 1 diabetes. Study-wide points: Significant though moderate, a shortening of TCRB CDR3s appeared in all four CD4+ subsets of Type 1 diabetes patients.

For this clone: What it recognizes is unknown.

The CDR3 spans 16 residues. Germline values: CDR1 SGHRS, CDR2 YFSETQ. V gave up 0 bases and J gave up 0 bases, with 13 bases separating them. Every isolated RNA sample was fully reverse transcribed, so sequencing captured expressed TCRB transcripts. TCRdb's table, derived via immunoSEQ multiplex PCR, lists solely in-frame clones and lacks some. The sample shows over 150,000 clones, 8% to 8.5% of them seen only once. The sample consisted of central memory CD4+ T cells from blood. The receptor was isolated from a woman under 30 with type 1 diabetes. This chain joins TRBV5-1 and TRBJ2-7, with D possibly matching TRBD2 (6 bases). The CDR3 loop reads CASSLVAAGSSYEQYF. As DNA, the CDR3 is TGCGCCAGCAGCTTGGTGGCGGCGGGGAGCTCCTACGAGCAGTACTTC.